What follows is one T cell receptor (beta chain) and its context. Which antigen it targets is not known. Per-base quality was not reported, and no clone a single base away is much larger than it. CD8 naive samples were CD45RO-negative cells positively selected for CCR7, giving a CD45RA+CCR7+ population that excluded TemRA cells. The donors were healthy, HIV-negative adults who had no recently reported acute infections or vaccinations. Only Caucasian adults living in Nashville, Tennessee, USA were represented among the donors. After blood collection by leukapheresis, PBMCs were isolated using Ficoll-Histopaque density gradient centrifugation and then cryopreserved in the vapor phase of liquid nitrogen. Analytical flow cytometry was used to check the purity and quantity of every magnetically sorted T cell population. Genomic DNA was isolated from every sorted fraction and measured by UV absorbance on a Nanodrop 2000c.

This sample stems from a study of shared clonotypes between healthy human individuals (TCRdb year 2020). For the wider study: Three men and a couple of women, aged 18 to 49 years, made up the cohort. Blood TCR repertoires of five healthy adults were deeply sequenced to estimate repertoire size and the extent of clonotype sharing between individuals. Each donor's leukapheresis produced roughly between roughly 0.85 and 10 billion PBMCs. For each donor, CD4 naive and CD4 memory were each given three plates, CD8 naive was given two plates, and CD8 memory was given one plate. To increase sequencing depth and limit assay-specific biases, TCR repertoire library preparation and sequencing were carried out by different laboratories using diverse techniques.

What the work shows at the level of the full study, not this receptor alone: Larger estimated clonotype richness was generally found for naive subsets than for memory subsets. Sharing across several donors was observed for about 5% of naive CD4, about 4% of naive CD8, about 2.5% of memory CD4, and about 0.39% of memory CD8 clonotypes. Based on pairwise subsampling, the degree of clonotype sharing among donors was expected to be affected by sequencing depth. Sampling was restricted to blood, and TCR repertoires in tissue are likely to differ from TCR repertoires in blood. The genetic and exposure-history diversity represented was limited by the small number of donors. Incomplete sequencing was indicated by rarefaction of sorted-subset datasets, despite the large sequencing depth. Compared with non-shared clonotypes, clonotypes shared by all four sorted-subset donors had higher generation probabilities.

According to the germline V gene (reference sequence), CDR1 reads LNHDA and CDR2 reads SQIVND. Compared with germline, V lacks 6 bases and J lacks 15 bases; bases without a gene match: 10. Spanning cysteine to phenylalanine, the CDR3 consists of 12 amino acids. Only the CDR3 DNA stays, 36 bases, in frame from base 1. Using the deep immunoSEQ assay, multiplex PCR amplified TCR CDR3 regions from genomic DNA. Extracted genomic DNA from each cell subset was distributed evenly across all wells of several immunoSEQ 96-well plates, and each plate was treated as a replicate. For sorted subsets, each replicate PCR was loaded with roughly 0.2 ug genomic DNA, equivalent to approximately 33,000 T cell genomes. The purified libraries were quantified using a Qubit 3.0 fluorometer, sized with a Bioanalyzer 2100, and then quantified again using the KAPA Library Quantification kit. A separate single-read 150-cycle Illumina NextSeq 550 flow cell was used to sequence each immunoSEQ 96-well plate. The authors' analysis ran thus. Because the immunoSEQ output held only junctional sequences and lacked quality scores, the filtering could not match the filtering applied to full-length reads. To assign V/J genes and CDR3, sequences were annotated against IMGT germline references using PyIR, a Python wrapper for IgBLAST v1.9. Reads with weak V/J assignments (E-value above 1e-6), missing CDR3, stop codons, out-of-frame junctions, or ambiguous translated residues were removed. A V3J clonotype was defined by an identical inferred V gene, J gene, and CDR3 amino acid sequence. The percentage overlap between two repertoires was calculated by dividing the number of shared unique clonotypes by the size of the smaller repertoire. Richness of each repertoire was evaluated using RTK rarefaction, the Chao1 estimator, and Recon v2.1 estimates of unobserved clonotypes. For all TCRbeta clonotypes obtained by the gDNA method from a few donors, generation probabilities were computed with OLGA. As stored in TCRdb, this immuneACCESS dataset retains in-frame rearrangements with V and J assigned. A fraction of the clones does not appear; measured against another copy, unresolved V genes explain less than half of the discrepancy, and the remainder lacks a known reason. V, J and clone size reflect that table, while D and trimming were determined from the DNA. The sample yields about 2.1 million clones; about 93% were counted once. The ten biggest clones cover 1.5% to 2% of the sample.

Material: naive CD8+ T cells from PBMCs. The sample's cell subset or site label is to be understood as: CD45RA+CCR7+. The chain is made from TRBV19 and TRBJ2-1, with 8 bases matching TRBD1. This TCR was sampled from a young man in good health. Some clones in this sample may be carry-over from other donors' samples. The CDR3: CASRSQGEDAFF. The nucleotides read TGTGCCAGTAGATCACAGGGGGAGGATGCGTTCTTC.